This T cell receptor (beta chain) comes out of a study of T cell responses to AZD1222 COVID-19 vaccine. Overall study findings and caveats: Close to half of spike-specific TCRs reportedly recognize unmutated variant regions. The peak T cell response came first, and repertoires were sampled only after it. Recipients of two AZD1222 doses showed rising Spike-specific TCR breadth and depth.

Samples with a second dose at about 4 or about 12 weeks were pooled together. The table came from immunoSEQ multiplex PCR; TCRdb's copy has only in-frame clones and leaves some out. Among tens of thousands of clones listed, around nine tenths were seen once. CDR3 length equals 11 residues. CDR1 and CDR2 from the germline V gene are SEHNR and FQNEAQ (reference sequence). On this clone itself: Its specificity is not known. An end of the junction does not agree with germline; a read error may underlie this.

The input for sequencing was peripheral blood, taken 28 days after the second AZD1222 dose. This TCR came from an adult who received the AZD1222 COVID-19 vaccine. The V gene is TRBV7-9, the J gene TRBJ1-2; D is unclear. In nucleotides, the CDR3 is TGTGCCAGCAGCTTAGAGAGGCAGGTTTTCTTC. It specifies CASSLERQVFF.